The clone carrying this T cell receptor beta chain was seen just once. Original data processing: By means of reference gene primer amplification, nucleated cell counts were estimated. Clones were read by immunoSEQ multiplex PCR, and TCRdb kept only the in-frame ones, dropping some. The V and J calls and clone size come from that table; D and trimming were worked out from the DNA. Seen here are a few hundred thousand clones, around 87% observed once, and the top ten hold around 1.3%. The sample belongs to a study of blood T cell repertoires in COVID-19. Donors in Cohort 3 counted as recovered after two negative PCRs, clearance, or symptom resolution. The CDR3 loop spans 12 amino acids. Germline V lookup: CDR1 SGHAT, CDR2 FQNNGV. J lost 9 bases, V lost 7 bases, and 7 bases had no gene match.

The V gene is TRBV11-2, the J gene TRBJ2-3; 7 bases are a match to TRBD1. The sequenced sample was PBMCs or T cells enriched from blood (not recorded which). The TCR originated in a man younger than 45 who had recovered from COVID-19. In DNA, the CDR3 is TGTGCCAGCACCCCGACAGGGCTGACGCAGTATTTT. Protein: CASTPTGLTQYF.